This T cell receptor beta chain was recorded in a study of circulating tumor DNA in untreated peripheral T-cell lymphoma (dated by TCRdb to the early 2020s). The investigation overall reported the following: Tumor-specific clonotypes were identified in approximately 78% of patients, with identification achieved from around 88% of baseline tissues and approximately 67% of baseline serum samples.

With respect to this clone: Its recognized antigen is unknown. Base-call qualities are not available, and no considerably larger clone is one nucleotide away.

V is clipped by 7 bases and J by 0 bases, and the sequence between their germline boundaries is 16 bases long. CDR1 is given as GTSNPN and CDR2 as SVGIG, both from the germline V gene (reference sequence). CDR3 length: 15 amino acids, cysteine to phenylalanine. Only the CDR3 part of the read is kept: 45 bases, read in frame from the first base. Library method: the immunoSEQ multiplex PCR assay. In its TCRdb copy, this immuneACCESS table keeps in-frame sequences only and misses some clones. Where compared with another copy, unresolved V genes explain less than half of these, and the others have no known cause. This sample comprises some 2,400 clones, over 55% of them detected only once. The ten largest make up 15% to 20% of the sample. To find tumor-specific TCR clonotypes, researchers sequenced baseline tumor tissue that had been collected prior to treatment. In a trial, the study monitored patients with peripheral T-cell lymphoma who were getting frontline treatment by applying next-generation sequencing to their T-cell receptor sequences.

Sequencing input: tumor tissue. The chain was built from TRBV30 and TRBJ1-3; too little of a D gene remains to name it. The sequence came from a human donor with peripheral T-cell lymphoma. CDR3 reads: CASSDPYDSGNTIYF. The nucleotides read TGTGCCTCCTCAGACCCATATGACTCTGGAAACACCATATATTTT.